The present TCR beta chain was sequenced within a study of shared clonotypes between healthy human individuals. Germline CDR1 reads MNHEY; CDR2 reads SMNVEV (reference sequence). The CDR3 is made up of 14 amino acids. V was pared by 3 bases and J by 6 bases, with 15 bases between. Cells designated naive CD8 were CD45RO-negative and were positively selected for CCR7, with terminally differentiated effector memory CD45RA+ cells excluded. The protocol was immunoSEQ multiplex PCR, while the TCRdb copy is restricted to in-frame clones and leaves out a portion. This table holds hundreds of thousands of clones, approximately 96% found once.

Sequenced: naive CD8+ T cells sorted from blood. The gene calls are TRBV27 and TRBJ2-7; no clear D gene. The clonotype was recovered from a young woman in good health. CDR3 nucleotides: TGTGCCAGCAGTTTGGGGTCTCGCCCCATCGAGCAGTACTTC. Protein product: CASSLGSRPIEQYF.